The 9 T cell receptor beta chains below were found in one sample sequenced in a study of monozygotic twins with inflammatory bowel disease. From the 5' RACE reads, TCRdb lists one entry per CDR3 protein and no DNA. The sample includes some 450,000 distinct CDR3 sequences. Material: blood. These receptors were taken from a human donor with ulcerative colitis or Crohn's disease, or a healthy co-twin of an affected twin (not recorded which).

The CDR3 loop reads CAIGVRDYEQYF. V and J are TRBV10-3 and TRBJ2-7. Germline V gene sequence: CDR1 ENHRY, CDR2 SYGVKD. The CDR3 loop spans 12 amino acids.

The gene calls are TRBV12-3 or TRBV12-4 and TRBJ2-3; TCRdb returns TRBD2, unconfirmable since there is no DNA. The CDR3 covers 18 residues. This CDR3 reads CASSLPLAGGRKTDTQYF.

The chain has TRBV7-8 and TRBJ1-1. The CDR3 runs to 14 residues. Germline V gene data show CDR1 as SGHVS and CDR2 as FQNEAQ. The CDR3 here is CASSLGGKGTEAFF.

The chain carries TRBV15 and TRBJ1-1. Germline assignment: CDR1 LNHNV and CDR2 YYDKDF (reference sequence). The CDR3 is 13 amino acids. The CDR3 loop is CATSREYNTEAFF.

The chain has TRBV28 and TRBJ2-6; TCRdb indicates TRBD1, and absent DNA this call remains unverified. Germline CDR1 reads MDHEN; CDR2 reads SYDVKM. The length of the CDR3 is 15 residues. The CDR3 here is CASRGTFSGANVLTF.

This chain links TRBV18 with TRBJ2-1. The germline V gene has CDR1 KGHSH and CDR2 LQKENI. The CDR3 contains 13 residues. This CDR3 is CASSPPDTNEQFF.

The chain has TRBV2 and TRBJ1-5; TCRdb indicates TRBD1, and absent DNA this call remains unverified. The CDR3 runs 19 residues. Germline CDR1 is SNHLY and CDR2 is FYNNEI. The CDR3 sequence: CASSEGALVGGHSNQPQHF.

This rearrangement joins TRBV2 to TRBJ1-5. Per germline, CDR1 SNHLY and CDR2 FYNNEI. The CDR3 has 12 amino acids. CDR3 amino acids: CASAGPLPSQHF.

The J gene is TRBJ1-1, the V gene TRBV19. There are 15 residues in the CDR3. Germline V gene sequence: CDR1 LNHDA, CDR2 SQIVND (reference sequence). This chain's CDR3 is CASSIRGGRVTEAFF.